This TCR beta chain came from a study of T cells in localized non-small cell lung cancer. Study-level results: Prolonged overall survival went with higher T cell density in the blood. In adjacent lung, a median about 52 of the top 100 tumor clones were found. Tumor trailed uninvolved adjacent lung in T cell clonality, which peaked there.

A note on this clone: The antigen is unknown.

Only in-frame clones appear in the TCRdb table, and some are missing; sequencing was by immunoSEQ multiplex PCR. The repertoire holds 35,000 to 45,000 clones, with 79% as singletons. Per the germline V gene, CDR1 is SEHNR and CDR2 is FQNEAQ (reference sequence). J gave up 9 bases and V 4 bases, and 9 bases lay outside the gene matches. This CDR3 contains 15 residues. The origin of this receptor is a woman aged 40-75 years with stage II squamous cell lung carcinoma. V is TRBV7-9 and J is TRBJ2-5, with TRBD1 identical over 12 bases. The sequencing used PBMCs, collected before any cancer treatment. This chain's CDR3 is CASSSPGTGGAPQYF. The CDR3 DNA sequence: TGTGCCAGCAGCTCCCCCGGGACAGGGGGCGCCCCCCAGTACTTC.